The source of this TCR beta chain is a study of prognosis after radiotherapy for stage I lung cancer (dated by TCRdb to the early 2020s). Background for the entire study: Between early 2018 and early 2019, 15 to 20 patients with stage I NSCLC were enrolled in Nanjing, China. The cohort included about a dozen men and about 6 women, with a median age of about 70 years and a range of roughly 53 to 85 years. Image-guided IMRT or VMAT was used to deliver SBRT in 3 to 5 fractions at a biologically effective dose of at least 100 Gy. Every patient was deemed medically inoperable, approximately 11 because of comorbidities and roughly 7 because they refused surgery. Squamous cell carcinoma histology was identified in roughly 7 patients, and adenocarcinoma histology was identified in about a dozen patients. SBRT was not combined with any concurrent therapy in any patient. Four of the 19 patients developed distant metastases after SBRT, at a median of roughly 7 months; the other 15 showed no significant progression. Peripheral blood TCR beta repertoires were profiled in stage I NSCLC patients before and after stereotactic body radiotherapy, and the study then linked these repertoires to distant failure. The study took one blood sample before SBRT and one after SBRT from each of 20 or so patients and sequenced all 40 or so samples. Fourteen patients had newly diagnosed primary stage I lung tumors, and 4 or 5 had oligometastatic NSCLC after surgical resection of the primary tumor. The full study reports these points: No adjustment for multiple comparisons was applied to any of the reported P values. After SBRT, the number of unique TCR clones decreased (median approximately 10,000 before versus about 7,000 after; Wilcoxon paired P=0.011). The study was limited by the small cohort and short follow-up, and independent validation of the study findings is required. Post-SBRT Shannon entropy and its change from baseline were lower in patients who developed distant metastases; baseline Shannon entropy was not associated with metastases. Whether the expanded TCR clones were tumor-specific was not determined. Differences in TRBV and TRBJ usage frequencies by metastasis status were reportedly observed in two V genes at baseline and in nine V and two J genes after SBRT.

A history of other malignancies or of prior chemotherapy or radiotherapy was absent in all patients, and node-negative disease was shown on CT and PET/CT in all patients. At each of the two time points, six milliliters of peripheral venous blood were collected into EDTA tubes. Ficoll-Paque Plus density-gradient centrifugation was used to isolate PBMCs. Samples were stored at -80°C immediately after collection until analysis. As to this clonotype: Its specific antigen is unknown. With a much larger clone just one base away, this may be a read error.

Two rounds of multiplex PCR were used to amplify the TCR beta CDR3 region from genomic DNA. In the first PCR round, primers specific to each TRBV and TRBJ gene were used, and the primer sequences were filed in Chinese patent CN105087789A. Universal primers were used in the second PCR round. The Roche High Pure PCR Template Preparation Kit was used to extract genomic DNA from frozen PBMCs. Paired-end sequencing with 151 bp reads was performed on the libraries using an Illumina HiSeq 3000. The authors' pipeline ran thus. CutAdapt was used to discard raw reads that did not contain the multiplex PCR primer sequences. High-quality paired reads were merged into contigs with PEAR. TRB V, D and J gene segments were assigned to each contig with MiXCR by alignment to reference sequences. To remove sequencing errors, CDR3 sequences were clustered according to base quality and sequence similarity. Shannon entropy, normalized by the natural log of the productive TCR sequence number, served as the measure of diversity. One minus Shannon entropy divided by the natural log of the number of unique clonotypes was used as the definition of clonality. Using the Youden index from ROC curves, the researchers picked the repertoire-metric cut-offs for progression-free survival, and all analyses were carried out in R 3.5.3. TCRdb reprocessing: public reads trimmed at Q25 with fastp, clones called with MiXCR, in-frame beta chains kept. For every CDR3 protein sequence, its rows merge into one entry that carries the most common genes and DNA. TCRdb's processing, not the authors' own work, is the source of the V and J calls. For this sample the table gives about 35,000 distinct CDR3 sequences, of which around a third were detected only once. The ten largest clones represent roughly 27% of the sample.

Source: PBMCs, taken before or after stereotactic body radiation therapy (not recorded which). This TCR was sampled from a donor of 50 years or more with non-small cell lung cancer.

The nucleotide sequence reads as follows: TGTGCCAGCAACACATGGGGTGACACTGAAGCTTTCTTT. It specifies CASNTWGDTEAFF. The receptor chain draws on TRBV3-1 and TRBJ1-1, with the D gene not clear enough to name. V was cut back by 7 bases and J by 3 bases, leaving a gap of 12 bases between them. Via the germline V gene (reference sequence), CDR1 is LGHDT and CDR2 YNNKEL. The CDR3, from cysteine to phenylalanine, totals 13 residues. Just CDR3 DNA is preserved here, 39 bases in frame from base 1.